This TCR beta chain was documented in a study of T cell responses to AZD1222 COVID-19 vaccine. The study's findings and limits: Seropositivity was recorded at baseline in only 5 or 6 AZD1222 recipients. Donor demographics were predominantly white British with a female majority; clonal diversity may be underestimated. Close to half of spike-specific TCRs reportedly recognize unmutated variant regions. Only after the peak T cell response were repertoires sampled.

V lost 6 bases and J lost 6, with 11 bases in between. Per the germline V gene, CDR1 is DFQATT and CDR2 is SNEGSKA (reference sequence). The CDR3 is made up of 11 amino acids. A word on this clone: Its specificity is unknown.

This table comes from immunoSEQ multiplex PCR, and its TCRdb copy is limited to in-frame clones, with some not included. The sample lists about 77,000 clones, roughly nine tenths occurring once. The sequencing here drew on peripheral blood, taken 28 days after the second AZD1222 dose. J is TRBJ1-1 and V is TRBV20-1, with D possibly matching TRBD1 (6 bases). The clonotype originates from an adult who received the AZD1222 COVID-19 vaccine. The CDR3 nucleotides are TGCAGTGCAGGGGACATCCCTGAAGCTTTCTTT. It encodes CSAGDIPEAFF.